The 8 T cell receptor beta chains in this list originate from one sample, sequenced in a study of blood T cell repertoires in COVID-19. Repertoires were generated with immunoSEQ multiplex PCR, while TCRdb's copy carries only in-frame clones and drops some. The table shows some 170,000 clones, with about 74% occurring only once. The sequenced material came from peripheral blood. These receptors originate from a man in his fifties or sixties with acute or convalescent COVID-19.

The rearrangement links TRBV30 to TRBJ1-2; 8 nucleotides align to TRBD1. Trimming took 4 bases from V and 3 from J; bases not matched to a gene: 13. Per the germline V gene, CDR1 is GTSNPN and CDR2 is SVGIG (reference sequence). This CDR3 region has 16 residues. The CDR3 DNA sequence: TGTGCCTGGATCCACGGGACAGGAGAACTCTACTATGGCTACACCTTC. Its translation is CAWIHGTGELYYGYTF.

The chain is built from TRBV2 and TRBJ1-1; D not certain. Germline V gene lookup returns CDR1 SNHLY and CDR2 FYNNEI. CDR3 length: 14 amino acids. Deletions cut 7 bases from V and 4 bases from J, with 16 bases between. This CDR3 reads CASISRSSPTEAFF. The CDR3 nucleotides read TGTGCCAGCATCTCCCGGAGCAGCCCCACTGAAGCTTTCTTT.

This clone is a singleton in its sample. This chain uses TRBV25-1 with TRBJ2-2; weak D call: TRBD1 (6 bases). From germline, CDR1 is MGHDK and CDR2 SYGVNS. V lost 4 bases and J 8 bases, leaving 17 bases between the germline ends. There are 15 residues in the CDR3. CDR3 bases: TGTGCCAGCAGTGCCAAGAGGGGGATGGCTGGGGAGCTGTTTTTT. Its protein is CASSAKRGMAGELFF.

The chain recombines TRBV27 with TRBJ1-2, with 9 nucleotides matching TRBD1. The CDR3 length is 14 residues. Germline CDR1 is MNHEY and CDR2 is SMNVEV (reference sequence). The ends lost 6 bases at V and 4 bases at J; junction bases unmatched: 6. CDR3 protein: CASSRETGGYGYTF. In DNA, the CDR3 is TGTGCCAGCAGCAGAGAGACAGGGGGCTATGGCTACACCTTC.

This clone was seen only once. V gene TRBV7-3 combines with J gene TRBJ1-3; D call uncertain. V shed 5 bases and J shed 3 bases, with 14 bases lying between them. The CDR3 covers 15 residues. Germline V CDR1 and CDR2: SGHTA, FQGTGA. CDR3 sequence reads: CASSPGSGVGNTIYF. In nucleotides, the CDR3 is TGTGCCAGCAGCCCCGGGTCCGGAGTTGGAAACACCATATATTTT.

This chain joins TRBV5-1 and TRBJ2-2, with TRBD1 matching 8 bases. The CDR3 has 16 residues. CDR1 is SGHRS, CDR2 YFSETQ, per germline. With V trimmed by 3 bases and J by 6 bases, 10 bases remained unmatched. The DNA of the CDR3 is TGCGCCAGCAGCTGGGGCGACAGGGGAGTACCCGGGGAGCTGTTTTTT. Its protein product is CASSWGDRGVPGELFF.

The chain joins TRBV28 to TRBJ2-3, with 10 bases identical to TRBD2. Germline V lookup: CDR1 MDHEN, CDR2 SYDVKM. This CDR3 comprises 17 residues. V lost 3 bases and J lost 2; bases outside the gene matches: 8. The DNA for the CDR3 is TGTGCCAGCAGTTTCTCCGGGACTAGCGCTGCCACAGATACGCAGTATTTT. Translated, it gives CASSFSGTSAATDTQYF.

The gene calls are TRBV9 and TRBJ1-1, with D perhaps TRBD1 (6 bases). Germline-derived CDR1 and CDR2 are SGDLS and YYNGEE. This CDR3 is built from 15 residues. V gave up 4 bases and J gave up 1 base, with 14 bases separating them. The CDR3 protein is CASSPQGWGNTEAFF. In DNA form, the CDR3 reads TGTGCCAGCAGCCCGCAGGGGTGGGGGAACACTGAAGCTTTCTTT.